The 27 T cell receptor beta chains below come from one sample, sequenced in a study of cytomegalovirus exposure and HLA in healthy donors. PCR amplification relied on 60 Vbeta primers (plus 13 Jbeta primers). The table came from immunoSEQ multiplex PCR; TCRdb's copy has only in-frame clones and leaves some out. This sample has 200,000 or so clones, with over 65% found just once. Source material: PBMCs. These receptors originate from a man aged 18 to 29 in good health and CMV-seronegative.

The chain joins TRBV6-5 to TRBJ1-5, with 7 bases aligning to TRBD1. The CDR3 length is 13 residues. CDR1 and CDR2 from the germline V gene are MNHEY and SVGAGI. With 5 bases clipped from V and 7 bases from J, the junction kept 5 bases outside the gene matches. CDR3 amino acids: CASSEGAEQPQHF. In DNA, the CDR3 is TGTGCCAGCAGTGAGGGGGCAGAACAGCCCCAGCATTTT.

This clone was observed a single time. The chain has TRBV6-5 and TRBJ2-1; TRBD2 matches at 14 bases. V lost 6 bases, J lost 6 bases, and 4 bases stayed unmatched. Germline lookup yields CDR1 MNHEY and CDR2 SVGAGI. The CDR3 loop spans 15 amino acids. CDR3 sequence: CASSRGLAGVNEQFF. The CDR3 DNA reads TGTGCCAGCAGCCGGGGACTAGCGGGAGTCAATGAGCAGTTCTTC.

The chain combines TRBV27 with TRBJ1-1; 8 positions match TRBD1. The CDR3 is made up of 15 amino acids. V was pared by 11 bases and J by 1 base, with 12 bases of the junction left unmatched. The V gene's germline CDR1 is MNHEY and CDR2 SMNVEV (reference sequence). The DNA for the CDR3 is TGTGCCGTTCACCTCCCGACAGGGGCGAACACTGAAGCTTTCTTT. This translates into CAVHLPTGANTEAFF.

This chain joins TRBV6-6 and TRBJ1-1; D gene ambiguous. Germline V lookup: CDR1 MNHNY, CDR2 SVGAGI (reference sequence). Between the trimmed V and J ends, which lost 0 bases and 9 bases, there was a span of 14 bases. The length of the CDR3 is 14 residues. The CDR3 here is CASSYSNRMGQAFF. DNA of the CDR3: TGTGCCAGCAGTTACTCGAACAGAATGGGTCAAGCTTTCTTT.

The chain couples TRBV2 to TRBJ2-7; 11 nucleotides match TRBD1. In germline, CDR1 is SNHLY, CDR2 FYNNEI. The CDR3 extends over 15 amino acids. J gave up 2 bases and V 6 bases, and 6 bases lay outside the gene matches. The DNA of the CDR3 is TGTGCCAGCAGGGCGGGACAGGGGGGAACCTACGAGCAGTACTTC. Translation gives CASRAGQGGTYEQYF.

This chain connects TRBV10-1 to TRBJ2-1; 10 bases fit TRBD2. V dropped 3 bases and J dropped 9; count of bases not matched to a gene: 14. Germline CDR1 WNHNN, CDR2 SYGVQD (reference sequence). This CDR3 comprises 17 residues. The CDR3 region is CASSEKIVASGRGEQFF. CDR3 nucleotides: TGCGCCAGCAGTGAAAAAATTGTAGCTAGCGGGAGAGGTGAGCAGTTCTTC.

This clone was recorded a few times. The same CDR3 arises from other DNA sequences in this sample as well. The chain recombines TRBV5-1 with TRBJ2-3; 8 bases are a match to TRBD2. J lost 2 bases, V lost 0 bases, and 5 bases had no gene match. Germline assignment: CDR1 SGHRS and CDR2 YFSETQ. The CDR3 loop spans 16 amino acids. The CDR3 DNA sequence: TGCGCCAGCAGCTTGGGTGCTAGCGGGTACACAGATACGCAGTATTTT. Its protein product is CASSLGASGYTDTQYF.

The V and J genes are TRBV2 and TRBJ2-7, with D perhaps matching TRBD1 (5 bases). This CDR3 region has 13 residues. V was pared by 7 bases and J by 2 bases, with 12 bases between. The germline CDR1 and CDR2 sequences are SNHLY and FYNNEI. CDR3 DNA sequence: TGTGCCAGCAAGCCAGACAGCGCCTACGAGCAGTACTTC. Its translation is CASKPDSAYEQYF.

This chain joins TRBV14 and TRBJ1-2; D is ambiguous. V dropped 0 bases and J dropped 5 bases, with 13 bases sitting between them. This CDR3 has 15 residues. Germline CDR1 reads SGHDN; CDR2 reads FVKESK. CDR3 DNA: TGTGCCAGCAGCCAAGACGAACCGAGGAGGTATGGCTACACCTTC. It specifies CASSQDEPRRYGYTF.

The chain links TRBV27 to TRBJ1-5; 10 nucleotides agree with TRBD1. V was pared by 5 bases and J by 7 bases, with 8 bases of the junction left unmatched. Germline-derived CDR1 and CDR2 are MNHEY and SMNVEV (reference sequence). The CDR3 spans 15 residues. Here the CDR3 DNA reads TGTGCCAGCAGTCCCATCGACAGGGGGCACCAGCCCCAGCATTTT. This translates into CASSPIDRGHQPQHF.

The chain couples TRBV5-1 to TRBJ2-5, with TRBD2 matching 10 bases. The germline V gene encodes CDR1 SGHRS and CDR2 YFSETQ. With 0 bases clipped from V and 13 bases from J, the junction kept 12 bases outside the gene matches. The CDR3 loop spans 15 amino acids. CDR3 sequence: CASSLGGLAGDHRYF. The CDR3 DNA follows: TGCGCCAGCAGCTTGGGGGGTCTAGCGGGGGACCATCGGTACTTC. The complete variable domain, with remaining parts taken from reference TRBV5-1 and TRBJ2-5, reads KAGVTQTPRYLIKTRGQQVTLSCSPISGHRSVSWYQQTPGQGLQFLFEYFSETQRNKGNFPGRFSGRQFSNSRSEMNVSTLELGDSALYLCASSLGGLAGDHRYFGPGTRLLVL.

The genes are TRBV6-9 and TRBJ2-4; tentatively, D is TRBD1 (5 bases). Germline CDR1 is MNHGY and CDR2 is SVAAGI. Trimming removed 4 bases at V and 0 bases at J, with 10 bases between. The CDR3 runs to 15 residues. CDR3 protein: CASSLDRLAKNIQYF. Written as DNA, the CDR3 is TGTGCCAGCAGTTTAGACAGACTAGCCAAAAACATTCAGTACTTC.

CDR3 amino acids: CASSQSRGLDQPQHF. CDR3 nucleotide sequence: TGTGCCAGCTCACAATCGAGGGGGTTGGATCAGCCCCAGCATTTT. The V gene is TRBV18, the J gene TRBJ1-5; D perhaps matches TRBD1 (6 bases). The germline V gene has CDR1 KGHSH and CDR2 LQKENI. The CDR3 runs to 15 residues. V was pared by 4 bases and J by 5 bases, with 15 bases between.

This clone was counted once. The chain is built from TRBV5-6 and TRBJ2-4; TRBD2 matches at 10 bases. CDR1 is SGHDT, CDR2 YYEEEE, per germline. The trim removed 4 bases at V and 4 bases at J, leaving 2 bases unmatched. This CDR3 has 14 residues. This CDR3 is CASSTGLAKNIQYF. In nucleotides, the CDR3 is TGTGCCAGCAGCACGGGACTAGCGAAAAACATTCAGTACTTC.

The V and J genes are TRBV7-3 and TRBJ2-4; the match to TRBD2 covers 7 bases. The germline CDR1 and CDR2 sequences are SGHTA and FQGTGA. V was pared by 5 bases and J by 7 bases, with 17 bases of the junction left unmatched. The CDR3 covers 17 residues. The CDR3 region is CASSAQAGSFLGNIQYF. DNA of the CDR3: TGTGCCAGCAGCGCCCAAGCGGGATCCTTCCTAGGGAACATTCAGTACTTC. Full variable domain (outside the CDR3, taken from reference TRBV7-3 and TRBJ2-4): GAGVSQTPSNKVTEKGKYVELRCDPISGHTALYWYRQSLGQGPEFLIYFQGTGAADDSGLPNDRFFAVRPEGSVSTLKIQRTERGDSAVYLCASSAQAGSFLGNIQYFGAGTRLSVL.

This chain links TRBV19 with TRBJ2-2; D remains unclear. The V gene's germline CDR1 is LNHDA and CDR2 SQIVND (reference sequence). Trimming pared 3 bases from V and 6 bases from J, leaving 17 bases between. CDR3 size: 16 residues. CDR3 residues: CASSIRHHPWSGELFF. The CDR3 DNA reads TGTGCCAGTAGTATTCGACACCACCCCTGGTCCGGGGAGCTGTTTTTT. Complete variable domain (other parts from reference TRBV19 and TRBJ2-2): DGGITQSPKYLFRKEGQNVTLSCEQNLNHDAMYWYRQDPGQGLRLIYYSQIVNDFQKGDIAEGYSVSREKKESFPLTVTSAQKNPTAFYLCASSIRHHPWSGELFFGEGSRLTVL.

The gene calls are TRBV6-1 and TRBJ2-7; no firm D call. With 4 bases removed from V and 0 bases from J, the gap between germline ends came to 16 bases. The CDR3 covers 16 residues. CDR1 and CDR2 (germline): MNHNS, SASEGT. The CDR3 coding sequence is TGTGCCAGCAGTGGCCGAACCTCCTGGAGCTCCTACGAGCAGTACTTC. Protein product: CASSGRTSWSSYEQYF.

This sequence joins TRBV2 and TRBJ1-2, with 8 bases fitting TRBD1. In germline, CDR1 is SNHLY, CDR2 FYNNEI. Trimming at V came to 4 bases and at J to 2 bases, leaving 3 bases not matched to a gene. This CDR3 is built from 14 residues. The DNA for the CDR3 is TGTGCCAGCAGTGCGGACAGGGTGAACTATGGCTACACCTTC. It yields the protein CASSADRVNYGYTF.

The chain's CDR3 is CASIRLDGGEQFF. The CDR3 bases are TGTGCCAGCATCCGACTAGATGGTGGTGAGCAGTTCTTC. The chain joins TRBV25-1 to TRBJ2-1, with a tentative D call TRBD2 (6 bases). Germline assignment: CDR1 MGHDK and CDR2 SYGVNS. The CDR3 runs 13 residues. Deletions cut 7 bases from V and 9 bases from J, with 16 bases between.

About this clone itself: Sequence at one end of the junction differs from germline and may be a read error. Other nucleotide sequences from this sample produce the same CDR3. Here the CDR3 DNA reads TGTGCCAGCAGCCGGACAGGGGCTGGTCAGCCTCAGCATTTT. It is translated as CASSRTGAGQPQHF. The chain couples TRBV6-5 to TRBJ1-5; the match to TRBD1 covers 9 bases. CDR1 is MNHEY and CDR2 is SVGAGI in the germline V gene. The CDR3 spans 14 residues.

The J gene is TRBJ2-7, the V gene TRBV19; 9 nucleotides match TRBD1. This CDR3 comprises 16 residues. CDR1 and CDR2 from the germline V gene are LNHDA and SQIVND (reference sequence). Germline trimming cut 4 bases from V and 2 bases from J; bases unmatched to any gene: 9. For the CDR3, the DNA is TGTGCCAGTAGTACCCGACAGGGGGGAGGGACCTACGAGCAGTACTTC. It translates to CASSTRQGGGTYEQYF. The full variable domain, rest sourced from reference TRBV19 and TRBJ2-7, is DGGITQSPKYLFRKEGQNVTLSCEQNLNHDAMYWYRQDPGQGLRLIYYSQIVNDFQKGDIAEGYSVSREKKESFPLTVTSAQKNPTAFYLCASSTRQGGGTYEQYFGPGTRLTVT.

The V and J genes are TRBV28 and TRBJ2-7; TRBD2 agrees at 13 bases. Germline CDR1 and CDR2: MDHEN and SYDVKM. The CDR3 sequence is 15 residues long. V shed 4 bases and J 6 bases; nucleotides not matched to a gene: 6. The CDR3 nucleotides are TGTGCCAGCAGTTCAAGGACTAGCGGGAGTCTCGAGCAGTACTTC. Its translation is CASSSRTSGSLEQYF.

The CDR3 nucleotides read TGTGCCTGGAGTCCAGGGGGCAGGTATGGCTACACCTTC. This sequence encodes CAWSPGGRYGYTF. The V call is TRBV30, the J call TRBJ1-2, with 8 bases lining up with TRBD1. This CDR3 comprises 13 residues. Germline loops: CDR1 GTSNPN, CDR2 SVGIG (reference sequence). Trimming cost V 2 bases and J 5 bases; bases outside gene matches: 4.

The chain couples TRBV6-1 to TRBJ2-7; 8 bases match TRBD2. J gave up 2 bases and V 3 bases, and 3 bases lay outside the gene matches. The CDR3 totals 14 residues. Germline lookup yields CDR1 MNHNS and CDR2 SASEGT. CDR3 sequence: CASSDTSGTYEQYF. CDR3 sequence (DNA): TGTGCCAGCAGTGACACTAGCGGTACCTACGAGCAGTACTTC.

The rearrangement links TRBV9 to TRBJ2-7; the D gene is possibly TRBD2 (6 bases). Germline V lookup: CDR1 SGDLS, CDR2 YYNGEE. The germline V and J ends were trimmed by 4 bases and 2 bases, with 16 bases remaining between them. This CDR3 contains 15 residues. The CDR3 sequence is CASSKGSGVTYEQYF. For the CDR3, the DNA is TGTGCCAGCAGCAAGGGTAGCGGAGTCACCTACGAGCAGTACTTC.

The chain is built from TRBV10-3 and TRBJ1-2; 11 bases agree with TRBD1. Trimming removed 3 bases from V and 5 bases from J; junction bases left unmatched: 5. Germline CDR1 ENHRY, CDR2 SYGVKD. The CDR3 sequence is 15 residues long. CDR3 nucleotides: TGTGCCATCAGTGATCGGGACAGGGGGGAGTATGGCTACACCTTC. Translated, it gives CAISDRDRGEYGYTF.

The chain has TRBV5-1 and TRBJ1-1; a possible D gene is TRBD1 (5 bases). V was trimmed by 4 bases and J by 4 bases, leaving 20 bases between them. Germline CDR1 SGHRS, CDR2 YFSETQ. The CDR3 covers 16 residues. Written as DNA, the CDR3 is TGCGCCAGCAGCCACGACCCCAGGGCTCGCGCCACTGAAGCTTTCTTT. This codes for CASSHDPRARATEAFF.